Below, 14 T cell receptor beta chains from the same sample are listed, as sequenced in a study of control samples from healthy donors and cancer patients. Generated by immunoSEQ multiplex PCR, the TCRdb table keeps only in-frame clones and is missing some. The sample yields 150,000 or so clones, over 85% seen once. The source material was blood. The receptors were gathered from a man in his forties or fifties in good health.

The CDR3 DNA reads as TGTGCCAGCAGTTTAGAGGACAGGGGGGTGTTTAGCAATCAGCCCCAGCATTTT. Amino acids: CASSLEDRGVFSNQPQHF. The rearrangement links TRBV27 to TRBJ1-5, with 10 bases fitting TRBD1. The CDR3 has 18 amino acids. CDR1 and CDR2 from the germline V gene are MNHEY and SMNVEV (reference sequence). V gave up 2 bases and J gave up 0 bases; unmatched junction bases: 7.

This sequence joins TRBV21-1 and TRBJ1-3; the table names TRBD1, a call not compared with the DNA. TRBV21-1 is a known pseudogene. The CDR3 extends over 16 amino acids. CDR3: CASSPPGPRGGNTIYF. CDR3 DNA sequence: TGTGCCAGCAGCCCCCCGGGACCCAGGGGGGGAAACACCATATATTTT.

This chain connects TRBV14 to TRBJ1-1; 7 bases are shared with TRBD1. Germline lookup yields CDR1 SGHDN and CDR2 FVKESK. The J segment lost 3 bases and the V segment lost 2 bases, leaving 9 bases of the junction unmatched. The CDR3 extends over 16 amino acids. For the CDR3, the DNA is TGTGCCAGCAGCCAACTTAAACAGGGGAAGGACACTGAAGCTTTCTTT. Residues: CASSQLKQGKDTEAFF.

This rearrangement joins TRBV6-1 to TRBJ2-7, with D possibly TRBD1 on 5 matching bases. Between the trimmed V and J ends, which lost 2 bases and 3 bases, there was a span of 14 bases. This CDR3 has 15 residues. CDR1 is MNHNS, CDR2 SASEGT, per germline. DNA for the CDR3: TGTGCCAGCAGTGAAATTGTGACAGCTAACTACGAGCAGTACTTC. This translates into CASSEIVTANYEQYF.

A single count supports this clone. This same CDR3 is encoded by further DNA sequences in the sample. The V call is TRBV9, the J call TRBJ1-1; D is perhaps TRBD1 (5 bases). V was shortened by 3 bases and J by 1 base, with 10 bases between the two germline ends. Germline V gene sequence: CDR1 SGDLS, CDR2 YYNGEE. The CDR3 length is 14 residues. CDR3: CASSAGLRNTEAFF. CDR3 sequence (DNA): TGTGCCAGCAGCGCGGGACTCCGGAACACTGAAGCTTTCTTT.

This clone appeared a few times. The genes are TRBV9 and TRBJ1-3; D not certain. Germline V lookup: CDR1 SGDLS, CDR2 YYNGEE. This CDR3 comprises 15 residues. V was clipped by 0 bases and J by 0 bases, with 7 bases between them. The CDR3 sequence: CASSVGGDSGNTIYF. The DNA of the CDR3 is TGTGCCAGCAGCGTAGGCGGAGACTCTGGAAACACCATATATTTT.

This rearrangement joins TRBV7-9 to TRBJ1-1; 7 nucleotides align to TRBD1. The V gene's germline CDR1 is SEHNR and CDR2 FQNEAQ (reference sequence). V was clipped by 1 base and J by 7 bases; unmatched bases: 6. The CDR3 consists of 14 residues. CDR3 loop: CASSLVDGTDEAFF. The CDR3 DNA is TGTGCCAGCAGCTTAGTTGACGGGACAGATGAAGCTTTCTTT.

The genes are TRBV28 and TRBJ2-7; no clear D. Germline-derived CDR1 and CDR2 are MDHEN and SYDVKM. The V end was cut by 3 bases, the J end by 3 bases, with 6 bases between. CDR3 length: 12 amino acids. The CDR3 sequence: CASSFPHYEQYF. Written as DNA, the CDR3 is TGTGCCAGCAGTTTTCCCCACTACGAGCAGTACTTC.

The gene calls are TRBV11-2 and TRBJ1-1, with TRBD1 matching over 8 bases. V shed 3 bases and J 1 base; nucleotides not matched to a gene: 4. Germline CDR1 reads SGHAT; CDR2 reads FQNNGV. This CDR3 comprises 15 residues. The DNA for the CDR3 is TGTGCCAGCAGCTTTTTGACAGGGGCGAACACTGAAGCTTTCTTT. It encodes CASSFLTGANTEAFF.

This clone has more than one count but fewer than ten. V gene TRBV12-5 combines with J gene TRBJ1-6; the D is unclear. Germline lookup yields CDR1 LGHNT and CDR2 FRNRAP. This CDR3 is built from 15 residues. V lost 6 bases and J 6 bases, leaving 15 bases between the germline ends. The CDR3 DNA is TGTGCTAGTGGATCCTCCAGGATCCCTAATTCACCCCTCCACTTT. It is translated as CASGSSRIPNSPLHF.

This clone was seen only once. The DNA of the CDR3 is TGCGCCAGCAGCCAGTGGACAGGGGTCACCACTGAAGCTTTCTTT. Its protein product is CASSQWTGVTTEAFF. The chain has TRBV4-1 and TRBJ1-1; 9 bases are shared with TRBD1. V lost 3 bases to trimming and J lost 4 bases; unmatched junction nucleotides: 6. Germline V lookup: CDR1 MGHRA, CDR2 YSYEKL. This CDR3 spans 15 amino acids.

The V call is TRBV11-2, the J call TRBJ2-5; 8 bases map to TRBD2. Germline assignment: CDR1 SGHAT and CDR2 FQNNGV. The length of the CDR3 is 15 residues. J was trimmed by 4 bases and V by 1 base; bases with no gene match: 5. CDR3 in amino acids: CASSLARGAPETQYF. The CDR3 DNA reads TGTGCCAGCAGCTTAGCGCGGGGGGCCCCAGAGACCCAGTACTTC.

The CDR3 spells CASSPDLNTEAFF. The CDR3 bases are TGTGCCAGCTCACCAGATTTGAACACTGAAGCTTTCTTT. The chain joins TRBV18 to TRBJ1-1; D remains unclear. V lost 2 bases to trimming and J lost 0 bases, with 4 bases between them. CDR3 size: 13 residues. The germline V gene has CDR1 KGHSH and CDR2 LQKENI. The complete variable domain, with remaining parts taken from reference TRBV18 and TRBJ1-1, reads NAGVMQNPRHLVRRRGQEARLRCSPMKGHSHVYWYRQLPEEGLKFMVYLQKENIIDESGMPKERFSAEFPKEGPSILRIQQVVRGDSAAYFCASSPDLNTEAFFGQGTRLTVV.

This chain joins TRBV12-3 or TRBV12-4 and TRBJ1-3; D is uncertain. The CDR3 is 13 residues long. Trimming pared 6 bases from V and 2 bases from J, leaving 8 bases between. The CDR3 loop is CASSLKPGNTIYF. CDR3 nucleotides: TGTGCCAGCAGCCTCAAGCCTGGAAACACCATATATTTT.